This TCR beta chain originates from a study of control samples from healthy donors and cancer patients. The CDR3 has 12 residues. Per the germline V gene, CDR1 is WNHNN and CDR2 is SYGVQD (reference sequence). Trimming removed 8 bases from V and 5 bases from J, with 12 bases in between. Profiled with immunoSEQ multiplex PCR; TCRdb holds only in-frame clones, not every one. Of roughly 130,000 clones listed, over 90% are singletons. The source is a man in his sixties with colorectal cancer. Sequences were obtained from PBMCs. The chain carries TRBV10-1 and TRBJ1-1; D is perhaps TRBD1 (6 bases). DNA for the CDR3: TGCGCCAGCCCGGGACATCTGACTGAAGCTTTCTTT. It encodes CASPGHLTEAFF.